A selection of T cell receptor beta chains follows, all from one sample in a study of OX40 agonist ivuxolimab in advanced cancers. TCRdb keeps only in-frame clones here, not all; method: immunoSEQ multiplex PCR. The table includes 95,000 to 150,000 clones, roughly 93% detected once. Sequencing used CD4+ or CD8+ T cells sorted from blood, obtained in a trial of the OX40 agonist ivuxolimab. The receptors originated from an adult with an advanced solid tumor such as melanoma, head and neck, liver or kidney cancer. The CDR3 runs from the conserved cysteine through the conserved F or W. The order of the fields is V gene, J gene, CDR3 length, CDR3 protein.

v_call: TRBV7-9; j_call: TRBJ2-1; cdr3_length: 14; cdr3_aa: CASSLGRGVHEQFF
v_call: TRBV5-1; j_call: TRBJ1-4; cdr3_length: 14; cdr3_aa: CASSEGGPNEKLFF
v_call: TRBV4-1; j_call: TRBJ1-5; cdr3_length: 16; cdr3_aa: CASSQEGTGINQPQHF
v_call: TRBV7-3; j_call: TRBJ2-6; cdr3_length: 17; cdr3_aa: CASSFSGANSGANVLTF
v_call: TRBV6-5; j_call: TRBJ2-3; cdr3_length: 14; cdr3_aa: CASNRRRGTDTQYF
v_call: TRBV7-9; j_call: TRBJ2-5; cdr3_length: 15; cdr3_aa: CASSLGDREQETQYF
v_call: TRBV4-1; j_call: TRBJ2-2; cdr3_length: 17; cdr3_aa: CASSHRTVRSGTGELFF
v_call: TRBV5-6; j_call: TRBJ2-1; cdr3_length: 14; cdr3_aa: CASSFFGRDNEQFF
v_call: TRBV5-8; j_call: TRBJ2-1; cdr3_length: 17; cdr3_aa: CASSLVRTSGGAGEQFF
v_call: TRBV19; j_call: TRBJ1-6; cdr3_length: 10; cdr3_aa: CARGNSPLHF
v_call: TRBV19; j_call: TRBJ1-4; cdr3_length: 15; cdr3_aa: CASSMRQGRGEKLFF
v_call: TRBV6-6; j_call: TRBJ1-1; cdr3_length: 13; cdr3_aa: CASSYSLNTEAFF
v_call: TRBV27; j_call: TRBJ2-1; cdr3_length: 18; cdr3_aa: CATRRDRGAGVSYNEQFF
v_call: TRBV6-1; j_call: TRBJ1-4; cdr3_length: 12; cdr3_aa: CASSRTNEKLFF
v_call: TRBV27; j_call: TRBJ1-1; cdr3_length: 13; cdr3_aa: CASKRQGNTEAFF
v_call: TRBV7-8; j_call: TRBJ2-5; cdr3_length: 15; cdr3_aa: CASSRQGVGGETQYF
v_call: TRBV29-1; j_call: TRBJ2-7; cdr3_length: 12; cdr3_aa: CSVSWGAYEQYF
v_call: TRBV4-3; j_call: TRBJ2-7; cdr3_length: 15; cdr3_aa: CASSQGLAVGYEQYF
v_call: TRBV20-1; j_call: TRBJ2-7; cdr3_length: 11; cdr3_aa: CRSQGMYEQYF
v_call: TRBV18; j_call: TRBJ2-1; cdr3_length: 15; cdr3_aa: CASSPDRGSYNEQFF
v_call: TRBV7-9; j_call: TRBJ2-2; cdr3_length: 15; cdr3_aa: CASSTRDRRTGELFF
v_call: TRBV6-1; j_call: TRBJ1-1; cdr3_length: 15; cdr3_aa: CASSEDDRPNTEAFF